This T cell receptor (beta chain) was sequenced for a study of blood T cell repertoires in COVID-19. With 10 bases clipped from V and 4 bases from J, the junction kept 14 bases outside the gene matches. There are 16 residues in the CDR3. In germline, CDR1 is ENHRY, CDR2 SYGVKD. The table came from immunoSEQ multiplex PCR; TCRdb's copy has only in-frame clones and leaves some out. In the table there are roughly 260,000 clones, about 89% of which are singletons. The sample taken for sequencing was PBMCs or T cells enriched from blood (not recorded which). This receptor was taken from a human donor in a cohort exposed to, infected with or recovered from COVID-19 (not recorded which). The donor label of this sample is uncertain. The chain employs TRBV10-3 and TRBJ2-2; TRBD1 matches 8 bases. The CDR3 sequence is CATALLTGGLTGELFF. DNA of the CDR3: TGTGCCACAGCCCTACTTACAGGGGGTCTCACCGGGGAGCTGTTTTTT.